These 26 T cell receptor beta chains were all obtained from the same sample, sequenced in a study of cytomegalovirus exposure and HLA in healthy donors. The PCR used 60 Vbeta and 13 Jbeta primers. Method: immunoSEQ multiplex PCR; TCRdb's copy keeps in-frame clones and lacks some. The table has 150,000 to 200,000 clones, about 65% seen once. The sequencing input was PBMCs. All receptors come from a girl aged 5-17 years in good health and CMV-seronegative.

The V and J genes are TRBV10-2 and TRBJ2-4; the match to TRBD1 covers 9 bases. Trimming took 6 bases from V and 5 from J; bases not matched to a gene: 5. Looked up from germline, CDR1 is WSHSY and CDR2 is SAAADI. There are 14 residues in the CDR3. CDR3 sequence reads: CASSGTGTENIQYF. The CDR3 DNA follows: TGCGCCAGCAGCGGGACAGGGACCGAAAACATTCAGTACTTC.

The gene calls are TRBV7-9 and TRBJ2-5, with TRBD2 as a possible D gene (6 bases). V lost 5 bases and J 2 bases, leaving 15 bases between the germline ends. The V gene's germline CDR1 is SEHNR and CDR2 FQNEAQ (reference sequence). The CDR3 has 15 amino acids. The CDR3 reads CASSPPIAVQETQYF. In DNA, the CDR3 is TGTGCCAGCAGCCCCCCCATAGCGGTGCAAGAGACCCAGTACTTC.

CDR3 nucleotide sequence: TGTGCCAGCAGTGACTTCGGGACAGGGTCCTACGAGCAGTACTTC. Its translation: CASSDFGTGSYEQYF. The chain links TRBV6-4 to TRBJ2-7, with 9 positions matching TRBD1. The CDR3 totals 15 residues. Per germline, CDR1 MRHNA and CDR2 SNTAGT. The trim removed 1 base at V and 1 base at J, leaving 2 bases unmatched.

Comment on this clone: Other DNA sequences in this specimen translate into the identical CDR3. The chain joins TRBV6-5 to TRBJ1-1, with D hard to call. V was clipped by 2 bases and J by 1 base, with 5 bases between them. This CDR3 has 13 residues. The germline CDR1 and CDR2 sequences are MNHEY and SVGAGI. The CDR3 region is CASSYPGNTEAFF. Here the CDR3 DNA reads TGTGCCAGCAGTTACCCGGGGAACACTGAAGCTTTCTTT.

The gene calls are TRBV6-6 and TRBJ2-2; D gene uncertain. The V and J ends lost 5 bases and 5 bases respectively, with 3 bases between them. Germline CDR1 MNHNY, CDR2 SVGAGI (reference sequence). The CDR3 loop spans 11 amino acids. The CDR3 sequence is CASSQTGELFF. The CDR3 coding sequence is TGTGCCAGCAGTCAAACCGGGGAGCTGTTTTTT.

The CDR3 sequence: CASSVGPETQYF. CDR3 DNA: TGTGCCAGCAGTGTCGGTCCGGAGACCCAGTACTTC. This chain connects TRBV2 to TRBJ2-5; D gene uncertain. Germline V gives CDR1 SNHLY, CDR2 FYNNEI. The ends were cut back, 4 bases at V and 5 bases at J, with 8 bases in the middle. The CDR3 has 12 residues. Full variable domain (outside the CDR3, taken from reference TRBV2 and TRBJ2-5): EPEVTQTPSHQVTQMGQEVILRCVPISNHLYFYWYRQILGQKVEFLVSFYNNEISEKSEIFDDQFSVERPDGSNFTLKIRSTKLEDSAMYFCASSVGPETQYFGPGTRLLVL.

This clone appeared once. CDR3 in DNA: TGCGCCAGCAGCTTGGCGGGACAGGTGATGGAAAAACTGTTTTTT. This translates into CASSLAGQVMEKLFF. The rearrangement joins TRBV5-1 to TRBJ1-4; 8 nucleotides agree with TRBD1. Trimming at V came to 0 bases and at J to 8 bases, leaving 6 bases not matched to a gene. Per germline, CDR1 SGHRS and CDR2 YFSETQ. This CDR3 has 15 amino acids.

The V and J genes are TRBV5-6 and TRBJ2-7; tentative D call: TRBD1 (6 bases). The CDR3 sequence is 16 residues long. Germline V CDR1 and CDR2: SGHDT, YYEEEE. The V end lost 5 bases, the J end lost 4 bases, and 22 bases lay between the germline ends. The CDR3 coding sequence is TGTGCCAGCAGTTCCGGACCCGGGACACTACAATACGAGCAGTACTTC. Its protein is CASSSGPGTLQYEQYF.

Only a few counts were recorded for this clone. The chain recombines TRBV5-1 with TRBJ2-7; the match to TRBD1 covers 7 bases. The V gene's germline CDR1 is SGHRS and CDR2 YFSETQ. V trimming: 4 bases; J trimming: 6 bases; junction bases outside the gene matches: 10. CDR3 length: 14 residues. CDR3 residues: CASSVGTARGEQYF. CDR3 coding DNA: TGCGCCAGCAGCGTCGGGACAGCCCGGGGCGAGCAGTACTTC.

This clone occurred a few times. V gene TRBV15 combines with J gene TRBJ1-6; D is possibly TRBD1 (5 bases). The CDR3 runs to 16 residues. V lost 0 bases, J lost 9 bases, and 15 bases lay in between. The germline V gene has CDR1 LNHNV and CDR2 YYDKDF (reference sequence). The CDR3 DNA sequence: TGTGCCACCAGCAGAGATCTTGGCAGGGAGGGTTCACCCCTCCACTTT. Its translation: CATSRDLGREGSPLHF.

A few counts support this clone. J is TRBJ1-2 and V is TRBV19; 8 nucleotides agree with TRBD1. The V gene's germline CDR1 is LNHDA and CDR2 SQIVND (reference sequence). Germline trimming cut 4 bases from V and 4 bases from J; bases unmatched to any gene: 8. This CDR3 is 15 amino acids long. The CDR3 region is CASSKKDRAGYGYTF. DNA for the CDR3: TGTGCCAGTAGTAAAAAGGACAGGGCAGGCTATGGCTACACCTTC. Based on the CDR3 plus reference TRBV19 and TRBJ1-2, the full variable domain is DGGITQSPKYLFRKEGQNVTLSCEQNLNHDAMYWYRQDPGQGLRLIYYSQIVNDFQKGDIAEGYSVSREKKESFPLTVTSAQKNPTAFYLCASSKKDRAGYGYTFGSGTRLTVV.

This clone was counted a single time. The chain is built from TRBV18 and TRBJ1-1; TRBD1 aligns across 9 bases. The CDR3 totals 16 residues. Trimming at V came to 5 bases and at J to 0 bases, leaving 7 bases not matched to a gene. The V gene's germline CDR1 is KGHSH and CDR2 LQKENI. CDR3 sequence (DNA): TGTGCCAGCTCAACCCGACAGGGGGGCATGAACACTGAAGCTTTCTTT. As protein: CASSTRQGGMNTEAFF. Filled out from reference TRBV18 and TRBJ1-1, the complete variable domain reads NAGVMQNPRHLVRRRGQEARLRCSPMKGHSHVYWYRQLPEEGLKFMVYLQKENIIDESGMPKERFSAEFPKEGPSILRIQQVVRGDSAAYFCASSTRQGGMNTEAFFGQGTRLTVV.

The J gene is TRBJ1-6, the V gene TRBV6-6; D unresolved. V gave up 2 bases and J gave up 11 bases, with 7 bases separating them. CDR1 is MNHNY and CDR2 is SVGAGI in the germline V gene (reference sequence). This CDR3 contains 12 residues. CDR3 residues: CASSYLSTPLHF. DNA of the CDR3: TGTGCCAGCAGTTACCTAAGTACACCCCTCCACTTT.

The chain is built from TRBV5-1 and TRBJ2-7, with D perhaps TRBD1 (6 bases). Trimming pared 4 bases from V and 2 bases from J, leaving 13 bases between. CDR3 length equals 14 residues. Germline CDR1 reads SGHRS; CDR2 reads YFSETQ. DNA for the CDR3: TGCGCCAGCAGCCAACAGGGTCCCCCCTACGAGCAGTACTTC. It specifies CASSQQGPPYEQYF.

The gene calls are TRBV20-1 and TRBJ1-4; D not certain. The length of the CDR3 is 11 residues. The V gene lost 7 bases and the J gene lost 8 bases, with 11 bases spanning the gap. In germline, CDR1 is DFQATT, CDR2 SNEGSKA (reference sequence). The CDR3 DNA sequence: TGCAGTGTTCGGGATGGGGAAAAACTGTTTTTT. Translation gives CSVRDGEKLFF.

J is TRBJ1-2 and V is TRBV27; D is undetermined. Germline-derived CDR1 and CDR2 are MNHEY and SMNVEV (reference sequence). The CDR3 has 16 residues. Trimming cost V 8 bases and J 0 bases, with 19 bases left between them. This CDR3 reads CASRIEFTLSNYGYTF. In DNA form, the CDR3 reads TGTGCCAGCCGCATAGAATTTACGCTTTCTAACTATGGCTACACCTTC.

The chain recombines TRBV30 with TRBJ1-5; D not certain. V lost 1 base, J lost 2 bases, and 9 bases lay in between. The CDR3 consists of 14 residues. The germline V gene encodes CDR1 GTSNPN and CDR2 SVGIG (reference sequence). CDR3 sequence (DNA): TGTGCCTGGAGTGCCGGCGGTGGCAATCAGCCCCAGCATTTT. This gives the protein CAWSAGGGNQPQHF.

This clone was observed a handful of times. The DNA of the CDR3 is TGTGCCACCAGCAGAGTGGGAACAGGGTTTACAGGAAACACCATATATTTT. It codes for CATSRVGTGFTGNTIYF. The V gene is TRBV15, the J gene TRBJ1-3; maybe TRBD1 (6 bases). Deletions cut 1 base from V and 4 bases from J, with 17 bases between. The CDR3 loop spans 17 amino acids. CDR1 LNHNV and CDR2 YYDKDF come from the germline V gene (reference sequence).

This rearrangement joins TRBV4-1 to TRBJ1-2, with D uncertain. The CDR3 runs 13 residues. Per germline, CDR1 MGHRA and CDR2 YSYEKL. Trimming left V 1 base short and J 7 bases short, with 10 bases between. The CDR3 loop is CASSQVSTGGYTF. CDR3 coding DNA: TGCGCCAGCAGCCAAGTGTCGACGGGTGGCTACACCTTC.

This chain connects TRBV27 to TRBJ2-2; 10 bases line up with TRBD1. J was trimmed by 4 bases and V by 4 bases; bases with no gene match: 3. The CDR3 is 15 amino acids. CDR1 and CDR2 (germline): MNHEY, SMNVEV (reference sequence). The CDR3, as DNA: TGTGCCAGCAGTTCCTGGACAGGGGGCACCGGGGAGCTGTTTTTT. Its protein is CASSSWTGGTGELFF.

The chain combines TRBV11-2 with TRBJ1-5; D gene uncertain. CDR1 SGHAT and CDR2 FQNNGV come from the germline V gene. CDR3 length: 15 residues. V shed 2 bases and J shed 8 bases, with 16 bases lying between them. The CDR3, as DNA: TGTGCCAGCAGCTTAATAGGAGGGCCAGAGGAGCCCCAGCATTTT. Its protein product is CASSLIGGPEEPQHF.

This clone has a single count. The J gene is TRBJ1-2, the V gene TRBV6-1, with 12 bases aligning to TRBD1. V lost 8 bases and J lost 7; bases outside the gene matches: 5. This CDR3 is 13 amino acids long. The V gene's germline CDR1 is MNHNS and CDR2 SASEGT. This CDR3 is CASGTGGAGGYTF. For the CDR3, the DNA is TGTGCCAGCGGGACAGGGGGCGCGGGTGGCTACACCTTC.

In its sample, this clone was seen once. This rearrangement joins TRBV5-1 to TRBJ1-3; the D gene is possibly TRBD1 (5 bases). Germline V gives CDR1 SGHRS, CDR2 YFSETQ. The CDR3 spans 16 residues. Trimming cost V 4 bases and J 4 bases, with 18 bases left between them. The DNA of the CDR3 is TGCGCCAGCAGCCAGAACCCCCAGGGTTCGGGAAACACCATATATTTT. Translated: CASSQNPQGSGNTIYF.

The V call is TRBV6-6, the J call TRBJ1-2; unclear D gene. The germline V gene encodes CDR1 MNHNY and CDR2 SVGAGI (reference sequence). This CDR3 has 12 residues. Trimming took 2 bases from V and 5 from J, leaving 6 bases between them. CDR3 amino acids: CASSYETYGYTF. CDR3 in DNA: TGTGCCAGCAGTTACGAGACTTATGGCTACACCTTC.

Written as DNA, the CDR3 is TGTGCCACCAGCAGAGATGACACCAACTATGGCTACACCTTC. Translated: CATSRDDTNYGYTF. The rearrangement joins TRBV15 to TRBJ1-2; D remains unclear. Trimming took 0 bases from V and 2 from J, leaving 7 bases between them. Germline CDR1 LNHNV, CDR2 YYDKDF (reference sequence). The CDR3 totals 14 residues.

V gene TRBV6-1 combines with J gene TRBJ2-7; the match to TRBD2 covers 11 bases. CDR3 length equals 14 residues. Trimming at V came to 6 bases and at J to 4 bases, leaving 5 bases not matched to a gene. Germline V CDR1 and CDR2: MNHNS, SASEGT. As DNA, the CDR3 is TGTGCCAGCAGCCTTAGCGGGGGGGGGTACGAGCAGTACTTC. Amino acid sequence: CASSLSGGGYEQYF.